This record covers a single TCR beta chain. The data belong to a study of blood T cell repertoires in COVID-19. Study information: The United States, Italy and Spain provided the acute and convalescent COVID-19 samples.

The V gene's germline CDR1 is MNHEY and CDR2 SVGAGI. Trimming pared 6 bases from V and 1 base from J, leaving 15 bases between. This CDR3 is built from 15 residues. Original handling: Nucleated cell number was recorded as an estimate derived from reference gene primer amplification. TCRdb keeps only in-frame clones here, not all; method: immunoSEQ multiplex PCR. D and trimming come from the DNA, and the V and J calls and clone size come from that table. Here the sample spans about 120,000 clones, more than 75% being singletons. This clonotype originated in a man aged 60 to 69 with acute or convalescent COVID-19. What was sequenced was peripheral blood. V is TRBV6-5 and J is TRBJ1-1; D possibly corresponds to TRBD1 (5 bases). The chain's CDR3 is CASREGGTTNTEAFF. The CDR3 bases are TGTGCCAGCAGGGAGGGCGGGACTACGAACACTGAAGCTTTCTTT.